This TCR beta chain was identified in a study of T cells after yellow fever vaccination. Study in general: SMART-Seq v4 Ultra Low Input prepared the low-cell-number fractions. Study-wide points: In post-booster samples, most primary-vaccination clones reappeared (about 95% CD4, about 91% CD8). FACS-sorted repertoires could harbor abundant contaminating bulk-population clonotypes.

This clonotype was picked up a small number of times. The antigen is not known. One entry per CDR3 protein results from TCRdb running MiXCR on the 5' RACE reads. This table holds approximately 550,000 distinct CDR3 sequences, 15% to 20% found once. This CDR3 spans 14 amino acids. The chain couples TRBV21-1 to TRBJ2-1; TRBD2 reflects the table's D call only, with no check against the DNA. TRBV21-1 is a pseudogene. Sequenced material: PBMCs, taken 15 days after the yellow fever booster vaccination. The source is a man aged 25 to 40 who received the YFV17D yellow fever vaccine. The CDR3 loop reads CASSKGLAGEGKFF. The DNA of the CDR3 is TGTGCCAGCAGCAAGGGACTAGCGGGGGAAGGGAAGTTCTTC.